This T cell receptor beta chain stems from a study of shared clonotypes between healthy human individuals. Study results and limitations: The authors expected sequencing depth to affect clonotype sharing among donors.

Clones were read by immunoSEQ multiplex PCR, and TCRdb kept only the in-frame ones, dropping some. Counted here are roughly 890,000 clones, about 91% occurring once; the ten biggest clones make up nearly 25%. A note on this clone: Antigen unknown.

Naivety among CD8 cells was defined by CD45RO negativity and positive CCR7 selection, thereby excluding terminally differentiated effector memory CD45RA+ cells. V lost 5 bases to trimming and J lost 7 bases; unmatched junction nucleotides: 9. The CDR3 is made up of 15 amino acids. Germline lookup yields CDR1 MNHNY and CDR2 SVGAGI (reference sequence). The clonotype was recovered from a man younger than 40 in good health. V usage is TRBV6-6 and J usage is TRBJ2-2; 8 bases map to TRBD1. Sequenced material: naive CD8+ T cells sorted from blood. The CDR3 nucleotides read TGTGCCAGCAGTCCCGGGACAGGTACCCACGGGGAGCTGTTTTTT. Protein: CASSPGTGTHGELFF.